The 21 T cell receptor beta chains below come from one sample, sequenced in a study of stem cell transplantation in POMP-related autoinflammatory disease. Overall study findings and caveats: A trend toward lower repertoire diversity and greater clonality appeared in every analyzed T-cell subset of PRAID patients. Patients with PRAID showed a restricted number of unique TRB V-J gene pairings.

The data were produced by immunoSEQ multiplex PCR, yet TCRdb's version contains in-frame clones alone and is incomplete. The table includes over 9,500 clones, 70% to 90% detected once. No antigen has been identified for these receptors. The sequences come from CD8+ T cells from PBMCs, collected before stem cell transplantation. These receptors all come from a human donor with POMP-related autoinflammation and immune dysregulation (PRAID).

This chain connects TRBV4-2 to TRBJ2-1; D possibly corresponds to TRBD2 (6 bases). CDR3 size: 14 residues. V lost 1 base to trimming and J lost 9 bases, with 13 bases between them. Germline loops: CDR1 LGHNA, CDR2 YNFKEQ. The CDR3 region has the DNA TGTGCCAGCAGCCAAGGAGGGCGGGACGGTGAGCAGTTCTTC. Translating it yields CASSQGGRDGEQFF.

V usage is TRBV5-8 and J usage is TRBJ2-7, with TRBD2 identical over 10 bases. Germline CDR1 SGHTS, CDR2 YDEGEE. With 3 bases clipped from V and 7 bases from J, the junction kept 7 bases outside the gene matches. This CDR3 is built from 14 residues. As DNA, the CDR3 is TGTGCCAGCAGCTCACCGGGACTAGCGTATGAGCAGTACTTC. Translation gives CASSSPGLAYEQYF.

The V call is TRBV9, the J call TRBJ2-5, with D maybe TRBD1 (5 bases). There are 14 residues in the CDR3. V gave up 4 bases and J gave up 2 bases, with 12 bases separating them. The germline CDR1 and CDR2 sequences are SGDLS and YYNGEE. The CDR3 bases are TGTGCCAGCAGCAGAAGACAGATACAAGAGACCCAGTACTTC. It specifies CASSRRQIQETQYF.

The chain joins TRBV4-1 to TRBJ2-5; D remains ambiguous. The V and J ends lost 0 bases and 5 bases respectively, with 13 bases between them. CDR3 length: 15 residues. Germline V gene sequence: CDR1 MGHRA, CDR2 YSYEKL. The CDR3 nucleotides are TGCGCCAGCAGCCAAGATCCTAGGAGTTCTGAGACCCAGTACTTC. Translated, it gives CASSQDPRSSETQYF.

CDR3 bases: TGCGCCAGCAGCCAAGCGAACAGGGGGCTCACTGAAGCTTTCTTT. Residues: CASSQANRGLTEAFF. The V and J genes are TRBV4-1 and TRBJ1-1; 9 bases align to TRBD1. The CDR3 has 15 residues. The germline CDR1 and CDR2 sequences are MGHRA and YSYEKL. Trimming at V came to 1 base and at J to 4 bases, leaving 4 bases not matched to a gene.

Sample share makes this clone hyperexpanded. The chain joins TRBV5-8 to TRBJ1-5; D is perhaps TRBD1 (6 bases). V lost 4 bases, J lost 6 bases, and 14 bases lay in between. In germline, CDR1 is SGHTS, CDR2 YDEGEE. CDR3 length: 14 residues. The CDR3 DNA is TGTGCCAGCAGCCCTGGCAGGGGTGGTCAGCCCCAGCATTTT. It encodes CASSPGRGGQPQHF. The full variable domain, in which reference TRBV5-8 and TRBJ1-5 provide the parts outside the CDR3, is EAGVTQSPTHLIKTRGQQATLRCSPISGHTSVYWYQQALGLGLQFLLWYDEGEERNRGNFPPRFSGRQFPNYSSELNVNALELEDSALYLCASSPGRGGQPQHFGDGTRLSIL.

The V gene is TRBV27, the J gene TRBJ1-2; D unresolved. In germline, CDR1 is MNHEY, CDR2 SMNVEV (reference sequence). V lost 3 bases, J lost 0 bases, and 8 bases lay in between. The CDR3 contains 14 residues. The CDR3 nucleotides are TGTGCCAGCAGTTTCGGCAGCGCTAACTATGGCTACACCTTC. Protein product: CASSFGSANYGYTF.

J is TRBJ2-1 and V is TRBV7-9, with TRBD2 identical over 13 bases. This CDR3 has 17 amino acids. Germline V lookup: CDR1 SEHNR, CDR2 FQNEAQ (reference sequence). With 2 bases clipped from V and 3 bases from J, the junction kept 4 bases outside the gene matches. CDR3 nucleotides: TGTGCCAGCAGCTTAACTAGCGGGAGGGCCCACTACAATGAGCAGTTCTTC. It yields the protein CASSLTSGRAHYNEQFF.

V usage is TRBV7-9 and J usage is TRBJ1-1; D is possibly TRBD1 (6 bases). Looked up from germline, CDR1 is SEHNR and CDR2 is FQNEAQ (reference sequence). Trimming stripped 5 bases from V and 2 bases from J, with 15 bases between. The CDR3 extends over 15 amino acids. The CDR3, as DNA: TGTGCCAGCAGCACCCCAAGGGGGGGCAACACTGAAGCTTTCTTT. Its protein is CASSTPRGGNTEAFF.

The rearrangement uses TRBV10-3 and TRBJ2-2, with D maybe TRBD1 (6 bases). The CDR3 is 16 residues long. V dropped 4 bases and J dropped 0 bases, with 12 bases sitting between them. Germline lookup yields CDR1 ENHRY and CDR2 SYGVKD. This CDR3 is CAISAGQNANTGELFF. CDR3 DNA sequence: TGTGCCATCAGTGCTGGACAGAACGCGAACACCGGGGAGCTGTTTTTT.

The V gene is TRBV2, the J gene TRBJ2-5; D is undetermined. Trimming took 3 bases from V and 5 from J, leaving 1 base between them. CDR3 length equals 10 residues. CDR1 is SNHLY and CDR2 is FYNNEI in the germline V gene. The CDR3 here is CASSEETQYF. As DNA, the CDR3 is TGTGCCAGCAGTGAGGAGACCCAGTACTTC.

V usage is TRBV7-9 and J usage is TRBJ2-6; D gene ambiguous. The CDR3 length is 15 residues. Trimming pared 4 bases from V and 0 bases from J, leaving 7 bases between. Germline V gene sequence: CDR1 SEHNR, CDR2 FQNEAQ (reference sequence). Written as DNA, the CDR3 is TGTGCCAGCAGCTCTGCCGGCTCTGGGGCCAACGTCCTGACTTTC. Its translation is CASSSAGSGANVLTF.

V and J are TRBV27 and TRBJ2-1; the D gene is possibly TRBD1 (5 bases). The germline gives CDR1 MNHEY, CDR2 SMNVEV (reference sequence). Trimming took off 6 bases at V and 9 bases at J, with 12 bases between the two ends. This CDR3 has 12 residues. The CDR3: CASSTIRGEQFF. CDR3 sequence (DNA): TGTGCCAGCAGCACAATTAGGGGTGAGCAGTTCTTC.

J is TRBJ1-1 and V is TRBV9; D uncertain. Germline CDR1 SGDLS, CDR2 YYNGEE. Trimming removed 1 base from V and 0 bases from J, with 4 bases in between. The CDR3 loop spans 13 amino acids. For the CDR3, the DNA is TGTGCCAGCAGCGTATGGGTGAACACTGAAGCTTTCTTT. It translates to CASSVWVNTEAFF.

The chain has TRBV6-1 and TRBJ1-5; TRBD1 might be the D (6 bases). With 3 bases removed from V and 7 bases from J, the gap between germline ends came to 19 bases. There are 16 residues in the CDR3. Germline V CDR1 and CDR2: MNHNS, SASEGT. The CDR3 spells CASSDALQGPFQPQHF. In nucleotides, the CDR3 is TGTGCCAGCAGTGATGCGTTACAGGGCCCTTTCCAGCCCCAGCATTTT.

The CDR3 DNA follows: TGTGCCAGCGGACTTAAGGGCCAAGAGACCCAGTACTTC. This sequence encodes CASGLKGQETQYF. V gene TRBV7-6 combines with J gene TRBJ2-5; TRBD2 is a possible D gene (5 bases). The V gene lost 8 bases and the J gene lost 1 base, with 11 bases spanning the gap. CDR1 is SGHVS, CDR2 FNYEAQ, per germline. The CDR3 totals 13 residues.

The V call is TRBV7-9, the J call TRBJ1-2; 8 bases are shared with TRBD1. Germline CDR1 SEHNR, CDR2 FQNEAQ (reference sequence). The junction had 5 bases not matched to a gene; V was cut back by 2 bases and J by 6 bases. CDR3 size: 14 residues. CDR3 loop: CASSLPGGSDGYTF. In DNA form, the CDR3 reads TGTGCCAGCAGCTTACCAGGGGGCAGTGATGGCTACACCTTC.

The genes are TRBV19 and TRBJ2-7; D not certain. The CDR3 runs to 13 residues. Germline values: CDR1 LNHDA, CDR2 SQIVND (reference sequence). V shed 3 bases and J shed 0 bases, with 6 bases lying between them. The CDR3, as DNA: TGTGCCAGTAGTATCCCCTTCTCCTACGAGCAGTACTTC. Encoded protein: CASSIPFSYEQYF.

J is TRBJ1-2 and V is TRBV5-1, with 8 bases lining up with TRBD1. The CDR3 extends over 16 amino acids. In germline, CDR1 is SGHRS, CDR2 YFSETQ. V was pared by 3 bases and J by 6 bases, with 13 bases of the junction left unmatched. The DNA of the CDR3 is TGCGCCAGCAGCTCGACAGGGGTTTTTCTTAATCATGGCTACACCTTC. It is translated as CASSSTGVFLNHGYTF.

The chain is built from TRBV19 and TRBJ2-1; 9 bases map to TRBD2. The length of the CDR3 is 17 residues. Losses at the gene ends were 4 bases for V and 0 bases for J; bases not matched to a gene: 7. Germline CDR1 reads LNHDA; CDR2 reads SQIVND (reference sequence). CDR3 coding DNA: TGTGCCAGTAGTAGTAGCGGGGGAACCTACTCCTACAATGAGCAGTTCTTC. Protein product: CASSSSGGTYSYNEQFF.

This clone has just one count. The chain recombines TRBV4-1 with TRBJ2-1; D not certain. The germline V gene has CDR1 MGHRA and CDR2 YSYEKL. Trimming removed 5 bases at V and 1 base at J, with 9 bases between. CDR3 size: 14 residues. The CDR3 reads CASSSPGSYNEQFF. CDR3 nucleotides: TGCGCCAGCAGCTCCCCGGGTTCCTACAATGAGCAGTTCTTC.